This T cell receptor beta chain emerged from a study of T cells in localized non-small cell lung cancer. As regards this clone: Antigen unknown.

Points from the study as a whole: Only one tumor region was sequenced, so heterogeneity remains possible. Peak T cell clonality was found in uninvolved adjacent lung, exceeding tumor.

This CDR3 comprises 15 residues. Germline CDR1 is SGHRS and CDR2 is YFSETQ. V shed 5 bases, J shed 5 bases, and the junction held 8 bases outside the gene matches. Profiling relied on immunoSEQ multiplex PCR, and the TCRdb table lists in-frame clones only, not all of them. The table has approximately 31,000 clones, around 86% seen once. The J gene is TRBJ2-1, the V gene TRBV5-1, with TRBD2 identical over 9 bases. This TCR derives from a male donor older than 55 with stage III lung adenocarcinoma. The material sequenced was peripheral blood, taken before any cancer treatment. This chain's CDR3 is CASRPIAGAHNEQFF. The CDR3 nucleotides read TGCGCCAGCAGGCCCATAGCGGGAGCCCACAATGAGCAGTTCTTC.